These 17 T cell receptor beta chains originate from one sample sequenced in a study of T cells in Graves' hyperthyroidism and ophthalmopathy. RNA transcripts provided the source from which TCR beta CDR3 regions were amplified. Primed by the HTBI set, a first-round RT-PCR was run on the TCR CDR3. TCRdb redid the calling of the multiplex PCR reads with MiXCR, one entry per CDR3 protein. The sample holds some 530,000 distinct CDR3 sequences, less than 25% seen once. Sequenced input: blood. The receptors stem from a woman in her 70s with Graves' ophthalmopathy.

The chain uses TRBV11-2 and TRBJ2-1; 8 positions agree with TRBD2. Germline V gene lookup returns CDR1 SGHAT and CDR2 FQNNGV. J gave up 6 bases and V 1 base, and 5 bases lay outside the gene matches. The CDR3 consists of 15 residues. The CDR3 coding sequence is TGTGCCAGCAGCTTAGTTAGCGGGGTATGCAATGAGCAGTTCTTC. Protein product: CASSLVSGVCNEQFF.

This clonotype was observed at least ten times. The chain combines TRBV2 with TRBJ1-4; D unresolved. Germline CDR1 SNHLY, CDR2 FYNNEI. The CDR3 has 11 residues. V was clipped by 6 bases and J by 7 bases, with 6 bases between them. The CDR3 DNA sequence: TGTGCCAGCAGCCAAGTTGAAAAACTGTTTTTT. It yields the protein CASSQVEKLFF. Together with reference TRBV2 and TRBJ1-4, the CDR3 gives the full variable domain: EPEVTQTPSHQVTQMGQEVILRCVPISNHLYFYWYRQILGQKVEFLVSFYNNEISEKSEIFDDQFSVERPDGSNFTLKIRSTKLEDSAMYFCASSQVEKLFFGSGTQLSVL.

This clonotype appeared a few times. The chain joins TRBV19 to TRBJ2-4; maybe TRBD1 (6 bases). Germline CDR1 LNHDA, CDR2 SQIVND (reference sequence). V lost 6 bases to trimming and J lost 6 bases, with 15 bases between them. The CDR3 length is 14 residues. This chain's CDR3 is CASRAQGTLNIQYF. The DNA of the CDR3 is TGTGCCAGTAGGGCACAGGGAACTTTAAACATTCAGTACTTC. Together with reference TRBV19 and TRBJ2-4, the CDR3 gives the full variable domain: DGGITQSPKYLFRKEGQNVTLSCEQNLNHDAMYWYRQDPGQGLRLIYYSQIVNDFQKGDIAEGYSVSREKKESFPLTVTSAQKNPTAFYLCASRAQGTLNIQYFGAGTRLSVL.

V gene TRBV7-9 combines with J gene TRBJ2-1; TRBD2 matches at 12 bases. The ends lost 0 bases at V and 4 bases at J; junction bases unmatched: 1. The germline V gene has CDR1 SEHNR and CDR2 FQNEAQ (reference sequence). The CDR3 loop spans 16 amino acids. CDR3: CASSLAGLAGYNEQFF. The CDR3 DNA sequence: TGTGCCAGCAGCTTAGCCGGACTAGCGGGGTACAATGAGCAGTTCTTC.

V usage is TRBV20-1 and J usage is TRBJ1-1; D is possibly TRBD1 (5 bases). The CDR3 has 17 residues. The germline V gene encodes CDR1 DFQATT and CDR2 SNEGSKA (reference sequence). Deletions cut 3 bases from V and 4 bases from J, with 24 bases between. Written as DNA, the CDR3 is TGCAGTGCTAGGAGGACTAACCGAGGGGTTAGGTTCACTGAAGCTTTCTTT. Residues: CSARRTNRGVRFTEAFF.

The table lists this clonotype with many counts. The chain couples TRBV6-1 to TRBJ2-1; 13 bases align to TRBD2. Germline trimming cut 5 bases from V and 10 bases from J; bases unmatched to any gene: 8. The germline CDR1 and CDR2 sequences are MNHNS and SASEGT. This CDR3 spans 15 amino acids. In DNA, the CDR3 is TGTGCCAGCAGTTCCGGGACTAGCGGGATATCGGAGCAGTTCTTC. It specifies CASSSGTSGISEQFF.

As regards this clonotype: At one of its ends the junction is not consistent with the germline gene, which may arise from a read error. This CDR3 is CASSLRDRMNTQAFF. For the CDR3, the DNA is TGTGCCAGCAGCCTCCGGGACAGAATGAACACTCAAGCTTTCTTT. This chain connects TRBV11-2 to TRBJ1-1; TRBD1 matches at 7 bases. Germline V CDR1 and CDR2: SGHAT, FQNNGV. The length of the CDR3 is 15 residues.

The chain has TRBV27 and TRBJ1-4, with D tentatively TRBD1 (5 bases). The CDR3 contains 16 residues. Trimming shortened V by 4 bases and J by 2 bases, and 14 bases separated the two germline ends. In germline, CDR1 is MNHEY, CDR2 SMNVEV (reference sequence). The CDR3 reads CASSWQGCITNEKLFF. Here the CDR3 DNA reads TGTGCCAGCAGTTGGCAGGGTTGCATCACTAATGAAAAACTGTTTTTT.

The sample holds a few counts of this clonotype. This chain links TRBV7-6 with TRBJ2-1, with a possible D match to TRBD2 (7 bases). The ends were cut back, 4 bases at V and 9 bases at J, with 13 bases in the middle. Germline-derived CDR1 and CDR2 are SGHVS and FNYEAQ. The CDR3 covers 13 residues. CDR3 region: CASSSSGGSEQFF. As DNA, the CDR3 is TGTGCCAGCAGCTCGTCGGGGGGCTCTGAGCAGTTCTTC.

The chain links TRBV9 to TRBJ2-5; D remains unclear. The V gene's germline CDR1 is SGDLS and CDR2 YYNGEE. Trimming left V 0 bases short and J 2 bases short, with 5 bases between. This CDR3 has 13 residues. CDR3 region: CASSVAPQETQYF. CDR3 DNA: TGTGCCAGCAGCGTAGCTCCTCAAGAGACCCAGTACTTC.

This clonotype was counted many times. The chain recombines TRBV28 with TRBJ1-1; D not certain. The germline gives CDR1 MDHEN, CDR2 SYDVKM. This CDR3 is 13 amino acids long. Trimming took off 4 bases at V and 7 bases at J, with 13 bases between the two ends. Here the CDR3 reads CASSSAPYGEAFF. For the CDR3, the DNA is TGTGCCAGCAGTTCTGCACCTTACGGTGAAGCTTTCTTT. Variable domain in full (rest from reference TRBV28 and TRBJ1-1): DVKVTQSSRYLVKRTGEKVFLECVQDMDHENMFWYRQDPGLGLRLIYFSYDVKMKEKGDIPEGYSVSREKKERFSLILESASTNQTSMYLCASSSAPYGEAFFGQGTRLTVV.

This clonotype occurred many times. V usage is TRBV11-2 and J usage is TRBJ2-7; the match to TRBD2 covers 8 bases. CDR3 length: 12 amino acids. The J segment lost 7 bases and the V segment lost 5 bases, leaving 4 bases of the junction unmatched. The V gene's germline CDR1 is SGHAT and CDR2 FQNNGV. This chain's CDR3 is CASSPGRAEQYF. CDR3 DNA sequence: TGTGCCAGCAGCCCCGGGAGGGCAGAGCAGTACTTC.

The chain is built from TRBV6-1 and TRBJ2-1; 7 bases are a match to TRBD1. There are 19 residues in the CDR3. Germline V lookup: CDR1 MNHNS, CDR2 SASEGT. V lost 3 bases to trimming and J lost 0 bases; unmatched junction nucleotides: 14. The CDR3 sequence is CASSDRRLKTGISYNEQFF. CDR3 nucleotide sequence: TGTGCCAGCAGTGATCGCCGACTTAAGACAGGGATCTCCTACAATGAGCAGTTCTTC.

The rearrangement joins TRBV6-2 or TRBV6-3 to TRBJ2-1; D perhaps matches TRBD2 (6 bases). Germline V gene data show CDR1 as MNHEY and CDR2 as SVGEGT. CDR3 size: 13 residues. Trimming removed 5 bases at V and 4 bases at J, with 9 bases between. CDR3 in amino acids: CASSQTRYNEQFF. DNA for the CDR3: TGTGCCAGCAGTCAGACTAGATACAATGAGCAGTTCTTC.

V usage is TRBV29-1 and J usage is TRBJ2-1, with a tentative D call TRBD2 (6 bases). The CDR3 consists of 15 residues. Germline V lookup: CDR1 SQVTM, CDR2 ANQGSEA. V was shortened by 6 bases and J by 0 bases, with 15 bases between the two germline ends. CDR3 region: CSVRLGVSSYNEQFF. CDR3 in DNA: TGCAGCGTCCGACTAGGAGTGTCCTCCTACAATGAGCAGTTCTTC.

The sample holds a few counts of this clonotype. The chain couples TRBV18 to TRBJ2-1; TRBD2 might be the D (5 bases). This CDR3 has 15 residues. Per the germline V gene, CDR1 is KGHSH and CDR2 is LQKENI. V gave up 3 bases and J gave up 3 bases, with 12 bases separating them. The CDR3: CASSPLAGDYNEQFF. The CDR3 DNA reads TGTGCCAGCTCACCGCTCGCCGGGGACTACAATGAGCAGTTCTTC.

The chain is built from TRBV6-2 or TRBV6-3 and TRBJ2-7; D gene unclear. There are 14 residues in the CDR3. CDR1 MNHEY and CDR2 SVGEGT come from the germline V gene. Trimming took off 8 bases at V and 4 bases at J, with 18 bases between the two ends. The CDR3 DNA follows: TGTGCCAGCCGAGTCGGAGTGCGGTTGTACGAGCAGTACTTC. Its translation: CASRVGVRLYEQYF.